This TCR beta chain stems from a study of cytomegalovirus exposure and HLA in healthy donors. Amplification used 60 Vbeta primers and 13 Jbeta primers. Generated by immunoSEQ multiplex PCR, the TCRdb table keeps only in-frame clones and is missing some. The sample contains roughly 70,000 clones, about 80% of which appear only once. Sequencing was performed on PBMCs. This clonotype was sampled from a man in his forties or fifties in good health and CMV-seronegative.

The CDR3 DNA reads as TGTGCCGGTGGAGGGACCGGGGAGCTGTTTTTT. The encoded protein is CAGGGTGELFF. The V gene is TRBV2, the J gene TRBJ2-2, with D maybe TRBD2 (6 bases). Germline V gene lookup returns CDR1 SNHLY and CDR2 FYNNEI. The CDR3 is 11 residues long. Between the trimmed V and J ends, which lost 11 bases and 5 bases, there was a span of 9 bases.